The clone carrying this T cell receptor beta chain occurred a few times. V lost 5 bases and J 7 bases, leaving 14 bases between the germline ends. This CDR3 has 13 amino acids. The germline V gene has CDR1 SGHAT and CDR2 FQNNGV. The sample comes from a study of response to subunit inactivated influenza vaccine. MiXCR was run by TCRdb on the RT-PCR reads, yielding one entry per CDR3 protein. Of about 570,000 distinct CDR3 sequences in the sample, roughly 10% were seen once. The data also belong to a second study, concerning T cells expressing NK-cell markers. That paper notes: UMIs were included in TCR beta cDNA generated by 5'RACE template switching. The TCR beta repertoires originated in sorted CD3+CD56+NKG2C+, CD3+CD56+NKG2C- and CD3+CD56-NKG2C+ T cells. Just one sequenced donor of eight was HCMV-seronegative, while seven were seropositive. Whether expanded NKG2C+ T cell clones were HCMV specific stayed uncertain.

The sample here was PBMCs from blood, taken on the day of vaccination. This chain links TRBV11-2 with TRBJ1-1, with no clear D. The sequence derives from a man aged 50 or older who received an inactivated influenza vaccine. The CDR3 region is CASSPPWVGEAFF. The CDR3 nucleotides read TGTGCCAGCAGCCCCCCATGGGTTGGTGAAGCTTTCTTT. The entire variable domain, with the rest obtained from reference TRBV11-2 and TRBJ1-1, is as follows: EAGVAQSPRYKIIEKRQSVAFWCNPISGHATLYWYQQILGQGPKLLIQFQNNGVVDDSQLPKDRFSAERLKGVDSTLKIQPAKLEDSAVYLCASSPPWVGEAFFGQGTRLTVV.